Below are 16 T cell receptor beta chains sequenced from a single sample in a study of CD8 T cells in Susac syndrome. RNA was extracted with the RNeasy kit, and a quantity of about 0.45 to 1 ug was reverse transcribed using random hexamers. MiXCR, applied by TCRdb to the immunoSEQ multiplex PCR reads, yields one record per CDR3 protein. The sample shows 90,000 to 150,000 distinct CDR3 sequences, over 90% of them seen only once. Sequencing was done on a sample of CD4+ T cells from PBMCs. The receptors were sampled from a human donor in good health.

This clonotype is a singleton in its sample. The gene calls are TRBV5-1 and TRBJ1-1, with 10 bases matching TRBD1. The CDR3 sequence is 18 residues long. Germline values: CDR1 SGHRS, CDR2 YFSETQ. The J segment lost 0 bases and the V segment lost 3 bases, leaving 11 bases of the junction unmatched. The CDR3 DNA reads as TGCGCCAGCAGCTCGGGGCTTCGGGACAGGGGTATGAACACTGAAGCTTTCTTT. It specifies CASSSGLRDRGMNTEAFF.

The rearrangement links TRBV20-1 to TRBJ2-5, with D possibly TRBD1 on 6 matching bases. The germline V gene encodes CDR1 DFQATT and CDR2 SNEGSKA (reference sequence). V was clipped by 7 bases and J by 3 bases, with 15 bases between them. This CDR3 comprises 13 residues. CDR3 in DNA: TGCAGTGTTCAGGGGCCAGTAGAAGAGACCCAGTACTTC. Translating it yields CSVQGPVEETQYF.

This clonotype was found once. The rearrangement links TRBV20-1 to TRBJ1-2, with D maybe TRBD1 (5 bases). V was clipped by 0 bases and J by 14 bases, with 19 bases between them. The CDR3 has 13 amino acids. CDR1 is DFQATT, CDR2 SNEGSKA, per germline (reference sequence). The chain's CDR3 is CSAREDPGGPWTF. The CDR3 nucleotides read TGCAGTGCTAGAGAGGACCCGGGGGGTCCTTGGACCTTC.

CDR3 nucleotide sequence: TGTGCCACCAGTGATTTGAGGCGTGGTAATGAGCAGTTCTTC. Translated: CATSDLRRGNEQFF. This sequence joins TRBV24-1 and TRBJ2-1; no clear D gene. The germline V gene has CDR1 KGHDR and CDR2 SFDVKD. V lost 0 bases and J lost 7, with 9 bases in between. CDR3 length equals 14 residues.

The chain combines TRBV12-3 or TRBV12-4 with TRBJ2-7, with D perhaps matching TRBD1 (5 bases). V lost 5 bases and J lost 3, with 11 bases in between. The CDR3 is made up of 13 amino acids. This CDR3 is CASSDLDSYEQYF. The DNA for the CDR3 is TGTGCCAGCAGTGATCTTGACAGCTACGAGCAGTACTTC.

The V call is TRBV7-2, the J call TRBJ2-7; TRBD2 is a possible D gene (6 bases). The germline CDR1 and CDR2 sequences are SGHTA and FQGNSA. The CDR3 sequence is 14 residues long. Trimming pared 7 bases from V and 6 bases from J, leaving 19 bases between. CDR3: CASTSLRTTSEQYF. The CDR3 DNA follows: TGTGCCAGCACCTCCCTGAGGACTACCAGCGAGCAGTACTTC.

The rearrangement uses TRBV6-2 or TRBV6-3 and TRBJ2-7, with 7 bases matching TRBD2. Germline values: CDR1 MNHEY, CDR2 SVGEGT. The CDR3 runs 14 residues. Unmatched junction bases numbered 2, after V lost 0 bases and J lost 3 bases. DNA for the CDR3: TGTGCCAGCAGTTACTCGGGAGGGCTCTACGAGCAGTACTTC. Its protein product is CASSYSGGLYEQYF.

In its sample, this clonotype was seen once. CDR3 protein: CASSLRGGVNRADGSSGNTIYF. In DNA form, the CDR3 reads TGTGCCAGCAGCTTACGGGGTGGGGTCAACAGGGCCGACGGGTCCTCCGGAAACACCATATATTTT. V usage is TRBV11-2 and J usage is TRBJ1-3; tentative D call: TRBD1 (6 bases). Trimming removed 2 bases at V and 4 bases at J, with 33 bases between. The CDR3 totals 22 residues. Germline V gene sequence: CDR1 SGHAT, CDR2 FQNNGV.

This chain links TRBV20-1 with TRBJ2-3; 7 bases map to TRBD2. The CDR3 totals 19 residues. The V gene end was trimmed by 3 bases and the J gene end by 4 bases; junction bases not matched to a gene: 22. Germline V CDR1 and CDR2: DFQATT, SNEGSKA (reference sequence). CDR3 coding DNA: TGCAGTGCTAGCTTTACGGTTTTTTGGGGCGGGAGTGACCCAGATACGCAGTATTTT. This gives the protein CSASFTVFWGGSDPDTQYF.

The V gene is TRBV20-1, the J gene TRBJ2-3, with 8 bases matching TRBD1. V shed 4 bases and J 2 bases; nucleotides not matched to a gene: 11. Per germline, CDR1 DFQATT and CDR2 SNEGSKA (reference sequence). The CDR3 runs 16 residues. The CDR3 nucleotides are TGCAGTGCTATATCGCCGACAGGGGCACCCACAGATACGCAGTATTTT. Translation: CSAISPTGAPTDTQYF.

V usage is TRBV14 and J usage is TRBJ1-2; TRBD1 matches 7 bases. The V gene end was trimmed by 1 base and the J gene end by 8 bases; junction bases not matched to a gene: 10. CDR3 length: 15 amino acids. Germline V gene sequence: CDR1 SGHDN, CDR2 FVKESK. DNA of the CDR3: TGTGCCAGCAGCCAAGGAAAAGGAGGGGGCAGCGGCTACACCTTC. It translates to CASSQGKGGGSGYTF.

V and J are TRBV12-3 or TRBV12-4 and TRBJ1-2; D is ambiguous. CDR3 length: 13 residues. V gave up 3 bases and J gave up 8 bases, with 13 bases separating them. The CDR3 protein is CASSLTRLAGYTF. For the CDR3, the DNA is TGTGCCAGCAGTTTGACCCGATTGGCCGGCTACACCTTC.

J is TRBJ1-2 and V is TRBV13; D remains unclear. Per the germline V gene, CDR1 is PRHDT and CDR2 is FYEKMQ (reference sequence). Trimming took 5 bases from V and 5 from J, leaving 12 bases between them. This CDR3 comprises 13 residues. The CDR3, as DNA: TGTGCCAGCAGCCCACTGACGGAGTATGGCTACACCTTC. This codes for CASSPLTEYGYTF. The variable domain in full, completed from reference TRBV13 and TRBJ1-2, reads AAGVIQSPRHLIKEKRETATLKCYPIPRHDTVYWYQQGPGQDPQFLISFYEKMQSDKGSIPDRFSAQQFSDYHSELNMSSLELGDSALYFCASSPLTEYGYTFGSGTRLTVV.

The V call is TRBV19, the J call TRBJ1-2; D remains unclear. The V gene lost 3 bases and the J gene lost 0 bases, with 11 bases spanning the gap. The CDR3 consists of 15 residues. Germline CDR1 and CDR2: LNHDA and SQIVND (reference sequence). The CDR3 DNA is TGTGCCAGTAGTATGCCGCGGAGGGCTAACTATGGCTACACCTTC. It specifies CASSMPRRANYGYTF.

The chain joins TRBV19 to TRBJ2-5; the D is unclear. V was cut by 5 bases and J by 1 base, with 8 bases left in between. CDR1 and CDR2 from the germline V gene are LNHDA and SQIVND (reference sequence). This CDR3 is 13 amino acids long. This CDR3 is CASSVLAQETQYF. The CDR3 DNA reads TGTGCCAGTAGTGTACTGGCCCAAGAGACCCAGTACTTC. The whole variable domain, filled in from reference TRBV19 and TRBJ2-5, reads DGGITQSPKYLFRKEGQNVTLSCEQNLNHDAMYWYRQDPGQGLRLIYYSQIVNDFQKGDIAEGYSVSREKKESFPLTVTSAQKNPTAFYLCASSVLAQETQYFGPGTRLLVL.

This chain uses TRBV6-1 with TRBJ2-2; D is perhaps TRBD2 (5 bases). The CDR3 has 13 residues. V was cut by 11 bases and J by 2 bases, with 12 bases left in between. Germline V gives CDR1 MNHNS, CDR2 SASEGT. The CDR3 spells CACRRPNTGELFF. For the CDR3, the DNA is TGTGCCTGCCGGAGGCCCAACACCGGGGAGCTGTTTTTT.